This record looks at one T cell receptor beta chain sequence and its context. Its antigen is undetermined. Sequencing used immunoSEQ multiplex PCR; TCRdb keeps in-frame clones, though not all of them. The sample carries around 99,000 clones, over 80% recorded once. The data derive from a study of graft-versus-host responses after intestinal transplantation. Study details: Multivisceral, liver-intestinal, or isolated intestinal grafts went to recipients. Whole-study findings and limits: When patients had graft-donor T cell macrochimerism, their allografts held high graft-versus-host to host-versus-graft clonal ratios.

Between the trimmed V and J ends, which lost 4 bases and 2 bases, there was a span of 10 bases. The CDR3 is made up of 15 amino acids. Germline CDR1 is SGDLS and CDR2 is YYNGEE. The receptor was isolated from a human donor who was the organ donor for an intestinal transplant. The rearrangement links TRBV9 to TRBJ2-6; D not certain. Material: unstimulated CD4+ T cells sorted from spleen or lymph node cells, obtained before transplant. CDR3 DNA: TGTGCCAGCAGCCCTAGGGTAACTGGGGCCAACGTCCTGACTTTC. Translating it yields CASSPRVTGANVLTF.